The entry below describes one T cell receptor (beta chain). The data were taken from a study of blood T cell repertoires in COVID-19. Study background: Specimens from acute and convalescent COVID-19 originated in the United States, Italy and Spain.

CDR1 and CDR2 (germline): LNHDA, SQIVND (reference sequence). The CDR3 is 14 residues long. Trimming took off 4 bases at V and 3 bases at J, with 12 bases between the two ends. In the authors' methods: Amplification with reference gene primers provided the estimates of nucleated cell counts. The table came from immunoSEQ multiplex PCR; TCRdb's copy has only in-frame clones and leaves some out. That table supplies the V and J calls and clone size; D and trimming were determined from the DNA. Counted here are 100,000 or so clones, 65% to 90% occurring once; the ten biggest clones make up around 4.3%. J is TRBJ1-2 and V is TRBV19, with TRBD1 as a possible D gene (5 bases). The sample taken for sequencing was peripheral blood. This sequence originates from a man aged 45-65 years with acute or convalescent COVID-19. The CDR3 nucleotides are TGTGCCAGTAGTACCCCGGGGGTCGACTATGGCTACACCTTC. Translation gives CASSTPGVDYGYTF. The entire variable domain, with the rest obtained from reference TRBV19 and TRBJ1-2, is as follows: DGGITQSPKYLFRKEGQNVTLSCEQNLNHDAMYWYRQDPGQGLRLIYYSQIVNDFQKGDIAEGYSVSREKKESFPLTVTSAQKNPTAFYLCASSTPGVDYGYTFGSGTRLTVV.